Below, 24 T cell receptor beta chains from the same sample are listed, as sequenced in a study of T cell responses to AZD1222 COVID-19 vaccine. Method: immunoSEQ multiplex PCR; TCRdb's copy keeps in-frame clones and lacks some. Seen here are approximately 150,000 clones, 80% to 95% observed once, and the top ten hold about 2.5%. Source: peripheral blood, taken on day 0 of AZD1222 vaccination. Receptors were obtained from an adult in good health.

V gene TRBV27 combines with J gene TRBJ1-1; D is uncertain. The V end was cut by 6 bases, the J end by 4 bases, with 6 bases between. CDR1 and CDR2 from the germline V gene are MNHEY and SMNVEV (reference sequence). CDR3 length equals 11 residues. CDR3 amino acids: CASSPGTEAFF. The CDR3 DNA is TGTGCCAGCAGCCCTGGCACTGAAGCTTTCTTT.

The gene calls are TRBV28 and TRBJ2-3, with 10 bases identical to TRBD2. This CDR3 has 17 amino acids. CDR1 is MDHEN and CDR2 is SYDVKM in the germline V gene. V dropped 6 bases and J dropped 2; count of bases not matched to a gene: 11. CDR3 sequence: CASSSTVTSGFTDTQYF. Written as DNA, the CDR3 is TGTGCCAGCAGCTCTACTGTGACTAGCGGGTTCACAGATACGCAGTATTTT.

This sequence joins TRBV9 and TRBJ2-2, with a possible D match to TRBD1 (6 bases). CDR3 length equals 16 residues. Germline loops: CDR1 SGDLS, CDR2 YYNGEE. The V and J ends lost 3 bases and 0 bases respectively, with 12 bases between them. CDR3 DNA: TGTGCCAGCAGCGACCCGACAGGCGCGAACACCGGGGAGCTGTTTTTT. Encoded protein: CASSDPTGANTGELFF.

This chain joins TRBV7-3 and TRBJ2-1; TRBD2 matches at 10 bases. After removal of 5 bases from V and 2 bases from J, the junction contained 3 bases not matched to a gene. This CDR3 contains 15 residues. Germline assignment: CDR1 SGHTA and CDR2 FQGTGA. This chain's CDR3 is CASSLSGRAYNEQFF. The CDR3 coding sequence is TGTGCCAGCAGCCTAAGCGGGAGGGCCTACAATGAGCAGTTCTTC.

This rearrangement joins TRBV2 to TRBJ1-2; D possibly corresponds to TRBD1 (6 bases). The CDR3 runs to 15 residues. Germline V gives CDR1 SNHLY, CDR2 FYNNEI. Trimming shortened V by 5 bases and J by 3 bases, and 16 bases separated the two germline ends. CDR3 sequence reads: CASSRGRGGDYGYTF. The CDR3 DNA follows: TGTGCCAGCAGTAGGGGGAGGGGCGGCGACTATGGCTACACCTTC.

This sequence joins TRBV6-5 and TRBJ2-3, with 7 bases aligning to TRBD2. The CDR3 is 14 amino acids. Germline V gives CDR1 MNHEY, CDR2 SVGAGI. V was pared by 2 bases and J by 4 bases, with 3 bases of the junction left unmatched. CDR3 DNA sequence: TGTGCCAGCAGTTACGGGCTAGCGGCAGATACGCAGTATTTT. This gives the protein CASSYGLAADTQYF.

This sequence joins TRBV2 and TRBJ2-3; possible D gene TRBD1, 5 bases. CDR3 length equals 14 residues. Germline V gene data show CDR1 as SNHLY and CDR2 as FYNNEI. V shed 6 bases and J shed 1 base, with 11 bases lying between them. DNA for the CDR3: TGTGCCAGCAGATCAGGGTTGGGCACAGATACGCAGTATTTT. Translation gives CASRSGLGTDTQYF.

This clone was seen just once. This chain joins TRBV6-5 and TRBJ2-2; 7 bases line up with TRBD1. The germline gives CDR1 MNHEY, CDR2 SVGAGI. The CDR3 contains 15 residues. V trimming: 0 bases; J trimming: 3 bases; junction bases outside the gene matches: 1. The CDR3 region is CASSYSTGYTGELFF. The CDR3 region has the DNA TGTGCCAGCAGTTACTCGACAGGGTACACCGGGGAGCTGTTTTTT.

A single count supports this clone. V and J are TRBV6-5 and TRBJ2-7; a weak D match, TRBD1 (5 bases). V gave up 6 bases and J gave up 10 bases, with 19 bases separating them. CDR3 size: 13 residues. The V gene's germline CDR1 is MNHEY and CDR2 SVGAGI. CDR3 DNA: TGTGCCAGCAGCTCCCAAGGCCCGGACACACAGTACTTC. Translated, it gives CASSSQGPDTQYF.

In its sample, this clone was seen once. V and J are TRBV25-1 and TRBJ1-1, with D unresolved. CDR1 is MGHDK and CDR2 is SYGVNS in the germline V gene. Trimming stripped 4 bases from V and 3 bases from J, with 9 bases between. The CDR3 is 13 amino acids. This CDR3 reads CASSVPGYTEAFF. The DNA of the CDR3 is TGTGCCAGCAGTGTCCCCGGGTACACTGAAGCTTTCTTT.

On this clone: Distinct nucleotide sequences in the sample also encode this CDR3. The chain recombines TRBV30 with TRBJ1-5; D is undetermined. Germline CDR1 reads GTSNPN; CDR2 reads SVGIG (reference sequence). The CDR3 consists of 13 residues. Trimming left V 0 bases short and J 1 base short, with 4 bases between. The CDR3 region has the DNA TGTGCCTGGAGTGTCGAAAGCAATCAGCCCCAGCATTTT. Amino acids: CAWSVESNQPQHF.

CDR3 loop: CASSPRQADTEAFF. The CDR3 DNA is TGTGCCAGCTCACCACGCCAGGCGGACACTGAAGCTTTCTTT. V gene TRBV18 combines with J gene TRBJ1-1; D uncertain. The V end was cut by 1 base, the J end by 3 bases, with 9 bases between. Per the germline V gene, CDR1 is KGHSH and CDR2 is LQKENI. There are 14 residues in the CDR3.

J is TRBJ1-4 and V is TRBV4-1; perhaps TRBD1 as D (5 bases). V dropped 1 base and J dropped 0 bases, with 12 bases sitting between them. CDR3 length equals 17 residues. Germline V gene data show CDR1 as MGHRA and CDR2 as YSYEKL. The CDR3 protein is CASSQGGTAATNEKLFF. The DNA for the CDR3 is TGCGCCAGCAGCCAAGGGGGGACGGCCGCAACTAATGAAAAACTGTTTTTT.

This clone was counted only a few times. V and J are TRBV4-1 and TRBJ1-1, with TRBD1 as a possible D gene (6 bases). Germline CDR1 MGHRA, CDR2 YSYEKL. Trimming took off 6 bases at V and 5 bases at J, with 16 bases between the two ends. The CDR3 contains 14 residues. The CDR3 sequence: CASSRVTGWTEAFF. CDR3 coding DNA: TGCGCCAGCAGTCGAGTTACAGGGTGGACTGAAGCTTTCTTT.

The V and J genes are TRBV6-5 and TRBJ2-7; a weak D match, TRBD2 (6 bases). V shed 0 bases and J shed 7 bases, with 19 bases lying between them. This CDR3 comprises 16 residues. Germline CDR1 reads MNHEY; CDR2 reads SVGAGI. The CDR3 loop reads CASSYSVGLFNGEQYF. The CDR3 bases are TGTGCCAGCAGTTACTCGGTGGGACTCTTCAATGGGGAGCAGTACTTC.

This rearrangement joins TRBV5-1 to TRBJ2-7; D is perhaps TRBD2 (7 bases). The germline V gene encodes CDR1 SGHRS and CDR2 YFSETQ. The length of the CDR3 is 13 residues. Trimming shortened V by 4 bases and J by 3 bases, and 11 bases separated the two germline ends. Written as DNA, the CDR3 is TGCGCCAGCAGCGCGGGGGCCGTCTACGAGCAGTACTTC. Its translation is CASSAGAVYEQYF.

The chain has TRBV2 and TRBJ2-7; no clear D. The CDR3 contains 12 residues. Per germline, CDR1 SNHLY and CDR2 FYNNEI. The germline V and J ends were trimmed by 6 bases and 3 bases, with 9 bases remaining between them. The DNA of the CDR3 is TGTGCCAGCAGGGCGGCAGGCTACGAGCAGTACTTC. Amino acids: CASRAAGYEQYF.

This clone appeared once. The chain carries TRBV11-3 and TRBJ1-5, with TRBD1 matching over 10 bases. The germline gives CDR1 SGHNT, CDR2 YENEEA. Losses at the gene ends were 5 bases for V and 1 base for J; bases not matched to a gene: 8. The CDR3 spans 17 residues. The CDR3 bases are TGTGCCAGCAGCCCAGCAGGGACAGGGGTCAGCAATCAGCCCCAGCATTTT. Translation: CASSPAGTGVSNQPQHF. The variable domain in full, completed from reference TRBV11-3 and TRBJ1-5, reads EAGVVQSPRYKIIEKKQPVAFWCNPISGHNTLYWYLQNLGQGPELLIRYENEEAVDDSQLPKDRFSAERLKGVDSTLKIQPAELGDSAVYLCASSPAGTGVSNQPQHFGDGTRLSIL.

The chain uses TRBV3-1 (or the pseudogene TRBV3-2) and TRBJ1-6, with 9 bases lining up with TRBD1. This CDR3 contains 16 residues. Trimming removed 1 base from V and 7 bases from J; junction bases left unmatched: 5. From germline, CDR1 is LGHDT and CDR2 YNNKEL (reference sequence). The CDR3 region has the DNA TGTGCCAGCAGCCAAGCGGACAGGGGAGGGAATTCACCCCTCCACTTT. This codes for CASSQADRGGNSPLHF.

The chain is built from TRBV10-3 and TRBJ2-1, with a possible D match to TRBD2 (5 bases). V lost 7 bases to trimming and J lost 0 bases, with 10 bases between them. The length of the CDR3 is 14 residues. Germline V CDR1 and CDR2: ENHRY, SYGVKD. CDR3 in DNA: TGTGCCATCAAACCCGAGGGCTCCTACAATGAGCAGTTCTTC. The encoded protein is CAIKPEGSYNEQFF.

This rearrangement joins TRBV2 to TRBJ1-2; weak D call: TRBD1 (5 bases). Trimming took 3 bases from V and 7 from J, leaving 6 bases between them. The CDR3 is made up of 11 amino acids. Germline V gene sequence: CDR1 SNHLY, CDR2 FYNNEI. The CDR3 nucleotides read TGTGCCAGCAGTGACAGGGTTGGCTACACCTTC. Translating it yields CASSDRVGYTF.

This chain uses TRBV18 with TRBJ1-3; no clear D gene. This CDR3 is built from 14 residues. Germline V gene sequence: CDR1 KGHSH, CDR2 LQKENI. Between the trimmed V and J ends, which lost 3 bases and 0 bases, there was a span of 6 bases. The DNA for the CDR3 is TGTGCCAGCTCACCCTCAGTCTCTGGAAACACCATATATTTT. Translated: CASSPSVSGNTIYF.

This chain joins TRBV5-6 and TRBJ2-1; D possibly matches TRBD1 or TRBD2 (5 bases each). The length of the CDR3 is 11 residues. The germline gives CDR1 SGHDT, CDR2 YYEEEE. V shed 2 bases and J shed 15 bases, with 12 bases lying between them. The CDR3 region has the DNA TGTGCCAGCAGCTTTATAGGGGAGTGGTTCTTC. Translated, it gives CASSFIGEWFF.

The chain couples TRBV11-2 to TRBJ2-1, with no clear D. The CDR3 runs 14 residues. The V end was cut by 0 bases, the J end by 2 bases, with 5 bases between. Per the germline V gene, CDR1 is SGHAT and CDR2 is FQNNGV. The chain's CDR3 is CASSLDYPYNEQFF. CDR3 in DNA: TGTGCCAGCAGCTTAGATTATCCCTACAATGAGCAGTTCTTC.